This T cell receptor (beta chain) was recorded in a study of shared clonotypes between healthy human individuals. A single count supports this clone. What it recognizes is unknown. Study-wide findings and caveats: Among donors, clonotype sharing was expected to be affected by sequencing depth. The sampled material consisted only of blood, and tissue repertoires are likely to differ.

Method: immunoSEQ multiplex PCR; TCRdb's copy keeps in-frame clones and lacks some. The repertoire holds over 1.4 million clones, with roughly 95% as singletons. Trimming shortened V by 4 bases and J by 7 bases, and 26 bases separated the two germline ends. Germline values: CDR1 SGHRS, CDR2 YFSETQ. This CDR3 has 18 residues. The genes are TRBV5-1 and TRBJ2-2; D tentatively fits TRBD1 or TRBD2 (6 bases each). The sequenced sample was naive CD4+ T cells sorted from blood. As for subset: CD45RA+ positively selected. The receptor was isolated from a man aged 25-40 years in good health. CDR3 in DNA: TGCGCCAGCAGCCACGGGGGCAGGGCATTTCTAGGAGGCGGGGAGCTGTTTTTT. Its protein is CASSHGGRAFLGGGELFF.